This T cell receptor beta chain was retrieved from a study of CD4 T cells in relation to SARS-CoV-2 and coronaviruses. Study details: After roughly eleven days of antigen culture, PBMC TCR beta CDR3s were sequenced. The HLA restriction of the shared crossreactive spike epitopes was mapped.

The CDR3 consists of 14 residues. V was pared by 1 base and J by 5 bases, with 5 bases of the junction left unmatched. From germline, CDR1 is SQVTM and CDR2 ANQGSEA. Assay used: immunoSEQ multiplex PCR; TCRdb lists only in-frame clones, some missing. The data show about 36,000 clones, roughly 80% seen once. The sample holds one count of this clone. Antigen: not known. More than 8.5 x 10^4 naive or memory CD4+ cells were cultured with CEF peptides for about nine days. Sequences were obtained from naive CD4+ T cells from PBMCs, cultured in vitro. This sample's subset: naive CD4+ T cells isolated by negative enrichment. The receptor comes from an adult with COVID-19. The chain combines TRBV29-1 with TRBJ2-5; 9 bases are a match to TRBD1. The CDR3 here is CSVEATGGEETQYF. The CDR3 nucleotides are TGCAGCGTTGAAGCGACAGGGGGTGAGGAGACCCAGTACTTC.